One sample yielded the 27 T cell receptor beta chains listed below, sequenced in a study of shared clonotypes between healthy human individuals (TCRdb year 2020). The method was the immunoSEQ multiplex PCR assay. TCRdb provides this immuneACCESS table in a form limited to in-frame rearrangements. Some clones are lacking; in checked studies, under half of them reflect an unresolved V gene, and why the rest are absent is not known. For this sample there are 1,400,000 or so clones; approximately 98.5% appear just once. Around 0.33% of the sample goes to the ten largest clones. The sequencing sample was made of naive CD4+ T cells sorted from blood. Read against the paper, the sample's cell subset or site label means: CD45RA+ positively selected. The receptors stem from a man aged 30 to 45 in good health.

V gene TRBV6-4 combines with J gene TRBJ2-1, with 14 bases that match TRBD2. The CDR3 sequence is 15 residues long. The germline V gene encodes CDR1 MRHNA and CDR2 SNTAGT. The ends lost 4 bases at V and 8 bases at J; junction bases unmatched: 4. This CDR3 reads CASSGLAGGPDEQFF. The CDR3 DNA sequence: TGTGCCAGCAGTGGACTAGCGGGAGGGCCGGATGAGCAGTTCTTC.

This clone was picked up one time. One end of the junction does not line up with germline, which may come from a read error. The sample contains more than one DNA sequence encoding this CDR3. The V call is TRBV7-7, the J call TRBJ2-5; possible D gene TRBD1, 6 bases. Germline V CDR1 and CDR2: SSHAT, FNYEAQ (reference sequence). This CDR3 comprises 12 residues. The CDR3 region has the DNA TGTGCTAGCAGCTCCAGGGGCGAGACCCAGTACTTC. Translation gives CASSSRGETQYF.

The CDR3 here is CSADPRGGPGYTF. Written as DNA, the CDR3 is TGCAGCGCTGATCCGCGGGGCGGCCCTGGCTACACCTTC. The chain links TRBV29-1 to TRBJ1-2; possibly TRBD1 for D (5 bases). V gave up 7 bases and J gave up 7 bases, with 19 bases separating them. Looked up from germline, CDR1 is SQVTM and CDR2 is ANQGSEA. The CDR3 totals 13 residues.

The CDR3 here is CASSLLGQSSYEQYF. The CDR3 DNA reads TGTGCCAGCAGTTTGCTTGGACAGAGCTCCTACGAGCAGTACTTC. The V gene is TRBV28, the J gene TRBJ2-7; the D gene is possibly TRBD1 (6 bases). Trimming took off 3 bases at V and 0 bases at J, with 12 bases between the two ends. CDR3 length equals 15 residues. Germline V gene lookup returns CDR1 MDHEN and CDR2 SYDVKM. Full variable domain (rest looked up from reference TRBV28 and TRBJ2-7): DVKVTQSSRYLVKRTGEKVFLECVQDMDHENMFWYRQDPGLGLRLIYFSYDVKMKEKGDIPEGYSVSREKKERFSLILESASTNQTSMYLCASSLLGQSSYEQYFGPGTRLTVT.

V is TRBV20-1 and J is TRBJ1-5; 10 bases agree with TRBD1. The CDR3 spans 11 residues. Germline V gene lookup returns CDR1 DFQATT and CDR2 SNEGSKA (reference sequence). The CDR3 sequence: CRDRGYQPQHF. The CDR3 bases are TGCAGGGACAGGGGGTACCAGCCCCAGCATTTT.

The V gene is TRBV7-9, the J gene TRBJ2-3; 10 bases map to TRBD2. Germline lookup yields CDR1 SEHNR and CDR2 FQNEAQ (reference sequence). There are 14 residues in the CDR3. With 5 bases clipped from V and 5 bases from J, the junction kept 4 bases outside the gene matches. CDR3: CASSTRLAGDTQYF. The CDR3 DNA sequence: TGTGCCAGCAGCACTAGACTAGCGGGAGATACGCAGTATTTT. Filled out from reference TRBV7-9 and TRBJ2-3, the complete variable domain reads DTGVSQNPRHKITKRGQNVTFRCDPISEHNRLYWYRQTLGQGPEFLTYFQNEAQLEKSRLLSDRFSAERPKGSFSTLEIQRTEQGDSAMYLCASSTRLAGDTQYFGPGTRLTVL.

The chain recombines TRBV5-1 with TRBJ2-2, with 9 bases matching TRBD2. Germline trimming cut 0 bases from V and 4 bases from J; bases unmatched to any gene: 4. The CDR3 is made up of 16 amino acids. The germline V gene encodes CDR1 SGHRS and CDR2 YFSETQ. CDR3 nucleotide sequence: TGCGCCAGCAGCTTGGATGCGACTAGCGGCACCGGGGAGCTGTTTTTT. This gives the protein CASSLDATSGTGELFF.

The V and J genes are TRBV28 and TRBJ2-1; TRBD1 might be the D (5 bases). Per the germline V gene, CDR1 is MDHEN and CDR2 is SYDVKM. The V and J ends lost 6 bases and 9 bases respectively, with 9 bases between them. This CDR3 comprises 11 residues. The CDR3 spells CASRGVGEQFF. The CDR3 coding sequence is TGTGCCAGCAGAGGGGTGGGTGAGCAGTTCTTC. The full variable domain, in which reference TRBV28 and TRBJ2-1 provide the parts outside the CDR3, is DVKVTQSSRYLVKRTGEKVFLECVQDMDHENMFWYRQDPGLGLRLIYFSYDVKMKEKGDIPEGYSVSREKKERFSLILESASTNQTSMYLCASRGVGEQFFGPGTRLTVL.

The J gene is TRBJ2-7, the V gene TRBV5-1; D unresolved. This CDR3 is 13 amino acids long. V was cut by 6 bases and J by 3 bases, with 13 bases left in between. The germline V gene has CDR1 SGHRS and CDR2 YFSETQ. The CDR3 nucleotides read TGCGCCAGCAACTTAGCACAGAACTACGAGCAGTACTTC. Encoded protein: CASNLAQNYEQYF.

This clone appeared a single time. The chain couples TRBV18 to TRBJ2-1; weak D call: TRBD1 (6 bases). Germline V CDR1 and CDR2: KGHSH, LQKENI. The CDR3 has 16 amino acids. V lost 3 bases and J lost 0, with 12 bases in between. The CDR3 protein is CASSPRDTYSYNEQFF. The CDR3 bases are TGTGCCAGCTCACCCCGGGACACTTACTCCTACAATGAGCAGTTCTTC.

The V and J genes are TRBV6-5 and TRBJ2-5, with D possibly being TRBD1 (6 bases). Germline V gene sequence: CDR1 MNHEY, CDR2 SVGAGI. The CDR3 runs to 14 residues. Trimming stripped 6 bases from V and 5 bases from J, with 16 bases between. The CDR3 sequence is CASSLRGVGETQYF. The CDR3 DNA reads TGTGCCAGCAGCCTCAGGGGAGTGGGGGAGACCCAGTACTTC.

This chain uses TRBV4-1 with TRBJ2-7; weak D call: TRBD2 (5 bases). Germline lookup yields CDR1 MGHRA and CDR2 YSYEKL. The ends were cut back, 0 bases at V and 3 bases at J, with 12 bases in the middle. The CDR3 covers 15 residues. The CDR3: CASSQDTGYFYEQYF. CDR3 bases: TGCGCCAGCAGCCAAGATACGGGATATTTCTACGAGCAGTACTTC.

This chain connects TRBV6-4 to TRBJ2-1, with 7 bases lining up with TRBD2. This CDR3 is built from 16 residues. V was clipped by 3 bases and J by 4 bases; unmatched bases: 9. Per germline, CDR1 MRHNA and CDR2 SNTAGT. The CDR3 nucleotides read TGTGCCAGCAGTGAATTGCAACTAGCGAAGTACAATGAGCAGTTCTTC. Translating it yields CASSELQLAKYNEQFF.

This chain joins TRBV5-4 and TRBJ2-3; D is ambiguous. With 2 bases removed from V and 0 bases from J, the gap between germline ends came to 10 bases. Germline CDR1 is SGHNT and CDR2 is YYREEE (reference sequence). The length of the CDR3 is 15 residues. For the CDR3, the DNA is TGTGCCAGCAGCTTTGCAGTAATTAGCACAGATACGCAGTATTTT. Its protein is CASSFAVISTDTQYF.

The chain carries TRBV5-1 and TRBJ1-1; a possible D gene is TRBD1 (6 bases). Germline V gene sequence: CDR1 SGHRS, CDR2 YFSETQ. Trimming stripped 2 bases from V and 7 bases from J, with 15 bases between. CDR3 length equals 14 residues. This CDR3 reads CASSFNRESFEAFF. DNA of the CDR3: TGCGCCAGCAGCTTTAACAGGGAATCCTTTGAAGCTTTCTTT.

Concerning this clone: Other DNA sequences in the sample encode the same CDR3. The rearrangement joins TRBV7-8 to TRBJ2-1; D is possibly TRBD1 or TRBD2 (5 bases each). This CDR3 is 14 amino acids long. V lost 5 bases and J lost 1, with 9 bases in between. Germline V gene data show CDR1 as SGHVS and CDR2 as FQNEAQ. Here the CDR3 reads CASSPGRSYNEQFF. CDR3 nucleotide sequence: TGTGCCAGCAGCCCAGGGAGATCCTACAATGAGCAGTTCTTC.

This chain uses TRBV6-6 with TRBJ2-3; D uncertain. CDR1 and CDR2 (germline): MNHNY, SVGAGI (reference sequence). The CDR3 totals 10 residues. With 6 bases removed from V and 6 bases from J, the gap between germline ends came to 4 bases. The CDR3 here is CASRGDTQYF. Here the CDR3 DNA reads TGTGCCAGCAGGGGGGATACGCAGTATTTT.

The V and J genes are TRBV7-2 and TRBJ2-1; the match to TRBD2 covers 7 bases. V dropped 1 base and J dropped 0; count of bases not matched to a gene: 9. This CDR3 region has 18 residues. Germline lookup yields CDR1 SGHTA and CDR2 FQGNSA. The CDR3 reads CASSLVQWLADSYNEQFF. CDR3 nucleotide sequence: TGTGCCAGCAGCTTAGTACAGTGGCTAGCGGACTCCTACAATGAGCAGTTCTTC.

With regard to this clone: Other DNA sequences in the same sample also yield this CDR3. The genes are TRBV9 and TRBJ2-2; D is unresolved. Per germline, CDR1 SGDLS and CDR2 YYNGEE. Trimming removed 7 bases at V and 1 base at J, with 5 bases between. The CDR3 runs to 12 residues. The CDR3 nucleotides read TGTGCCAGCTCACTGAACACCGGGGAGCTGTTTTTT. The encoded protein is CASSLNTGELFF. The complete variable domain, with remaining parts taken from reference TRBV9 and TRBJ2-2, reads DSGVTQTPKHLITATGQRVTLRCSPRSGDLSVYWYQQSLDQGLQFLIQYYNGEERAKGNILERFSAQQFPDLHSELNLSSLELGDSALYFCASSLNTGELFFGEGSRLTVL.

The chain carries TRBV7-8 and TRBJ2-3, with D perhaps matching TRBD1 (6 bases). The CDR3 spans 17 residues. Germline lookup yields CDR1 SGHVS and CDR2 FQNEAQ. V was shortened by 5 bases and J by 7 bases, with 25 bases between the two germline ends. This CDR3 is CASSPGARKTRGNTQYF. DNA of the CDR3: TGTGCCAGCAGCCCAGGGGCTCGGAAAACCCGAGGAAATACGCAGTATTTT.

The chain uses TRBV5-8 and TRBJ1-5, with TRBD1 matching 7 bases. The germline V gene encodes CDR1 SGHTS and CDR2 YDEGEE. J was trimmed by 3 bases and V by 0 bases; bases with no gene match: 3. CDR3 size: 15 residues. CDR3 in amino acids: CASSLGGTVNQPQHF. For the CDR3, the DNA is TGTGCCAGCAGCTTGGGTGGGACAGTCAATCAGCCCCAGCATTTT.

The chain is built from TRBV7-8 and TRBJ2-3; maybe TRBD2 (6 bases). The CDR3 loop spans 16 amino acids. V shed 1 base and J shed 4 bases, with 15 bases lying between them. Germline CDR1 SGHVS, CDR2 FQNEAQ. The CDR3 loop is CASSLGAGSLADTQYF. CDR3 coding DNA: TGTGCCAGCAGCTTAGGGGCCGGGAGTTTGGCAGATACGCAGTATTTT.

V usage is TRBV18 and J usage is TRBJ2-5; D is uncertain. This CDR3 has 13 residues. Germline V gives CDR1 KGHSH, CDR2 LQKENI. V was clipped by 2 bases and J by 5 bases, with 9 bases between them. The chain's CDR3 is CASSPGSRETQYF. CDR3 DNA: TGTGCCAGCTCACCAGGGTCCAGGGAGACCCAGTACTTC.

The CDR3 sequence: CASSFNSVHEQYF. Written as DNA, the CDR3 is TGTGCCAGCAGCTTCAATTCGGTGCACGAGCAGTACTTC. The V and J genes are TRBV5-6 and TRBJ2-7, with D uncertain. The CDR3 loop spans 13 amino acids. V lost 2 bases and J 5 bases, leaving 11 bases between the germline ends. Germline CDR1 is SGHDT and CDR2 is YYEEEE.

This clone has a single count. V and J are TRBV7-2 and TRBJ1-2; no reliable D call. Germline V lookup: CDR1 SGHTA, CDR2 FQGNSA. The CDR3 is 14 residues long. V gave up 0 bases and J gave up 3 bases, with 8 bases separating them. The CDR3 coding sequence is TGTGCCAGCAGCTTAGCAGCGAGAGACTATGGCTACACCTTC. Translating it yields CASSLAARDYGYTF. Using reference TRBV7-2 and TRBJ1-2 for the parts outside the CDR3, the full variable domain is GAGVSQSPSNKVTEKGKDVELRCDPISGHTALYWYRQSLGQGLEFLIYFQGNSAPDKSGLPSDRFSAERTGGSVSTLTIQRTQQEDSAVYLCASSLAARDYGYTFGSGTRLTVV.

This clone has only one observation. Written as DNA, the CDR3 is TGTGCCAGCTCACCACGGGGACAGGGGTCTAGCGGAGCCTACGAGCAGTACTTC. It codes for CASSPRGQGSSGAYEQYF. J is TRBJ2-7 and V is TRBV18, with 10 bases lining up with TRBD1. The length of the CDR3 is 18 residues. Germline values: CDR1 KGHSH, CDR2 LQKENI. After removal of 1 base from V and 2 bases from J, the junction contained 11 bases not matched to a gene.

This chain uses TRBV18 with TRBJ2-5, with TRBD1 matching over 9 bases. V trimming: 2 bases; J trimming: 4 bases; junction bases outside the gene matches: 5. CDR3 size: 15 residues. Germline V lookup: CDR1 KGHSH, CDR2 LQKENI. DNA of the CDR3: TGTGCCAGCTCACCAAGGACAGGGGATGGAGAGACCCAGTACTTC. This encodes CASSPRTGDGETQYF.